The clone carrying this TCR beta chain appeared a single time. Its target is unknown. This sample was taken from a study of shared clonotypes between healthy human individuals. Every immunoSEQ plate was one replicate of a subset's evenly spread DNA. Only in-frame clones appear in the TCRdb table, and some are missing; sequencing was by immunoSEQ multiplex PCR. Here the sample spans 450,000 to 500,000 clones, approximately 78% being singletons. All participating donors were Caucasian adults from Nashville, Tennessee. Study-wide results and limits: How much donors shared clonotypes was expected to be affected by sequencing depth.

Sample: PBMCs. This TCR was recovered from a woman in her forties in good health. Some clones in this sample may be carry-over from other donors' samples.

The CDR3 DNA is TGTGCCAGCAGCTTGGGGCAGAGGGCAGATACGCAGTATTTT. Amino acid sequence: CASSLGQRADTQYF. This rearrangement joins TRBV5-5 to TRBJ2-3, with D possibly matching TRBD2 (5 bases). CDR3 length: 14 amino acids. CDR1 and CDR2 (germline): SGHKS, YYEKEE (reference sequence). V was shortened by 0 bases and J by 4 bases, with 9 bases between the two germline ends.